A selection of T cell receptor beta chains follows, all from one sample in a study of blood T cell repertoires in COVID-19. The assay was immunoSEQ multiplex PCR, and TCRdb's table has in-frame clones only and misses some. In the table there are around 170,000 clones, around 86% of which are singletons. The sequencing sample was made of peripheral blood. The source of these receptors is a man aged 70-80 years who had recovered from COVID-19. Each CDR3 is given with its conserved first and last residue. The order of the fields is V gene, CDR3 protein.

>TRBV18
CASRAASSYNEQFF
>TRBV6-5
CASRITGSSYNEQFF
>TRBV10-2
CASSKTSPFNIQYF
>TRBV18
CASSPGEGWNIQYF
>TRBV11-3
CASSLRGSNTEAFF
>TRBV6-2/TRBV6-3
CASTPRGLIGYTF
>TRBV7-2
CASSFGLDTGELFF
>TRBV5-8
CASSLGQSYNEQFF
>TRBV5-1
CASSLYSITPEETQYF
>TRBV6-2/TRBV6-3
CASSYSGTGSVGELFF
>TRBV14
CASSPGRRTELLAKNIQYF
>TRBV27
CASSSVAGGSVEQYF
>TRBV3-1/TRBV3-2
CASSQASGIAYEQYF
>TRBV28
CASNPSGASGGSTDTQYF
>TRBV6-5
CASSKTGKNTEAFF
>TRBV4-1
CASSPLKRANGETQYF